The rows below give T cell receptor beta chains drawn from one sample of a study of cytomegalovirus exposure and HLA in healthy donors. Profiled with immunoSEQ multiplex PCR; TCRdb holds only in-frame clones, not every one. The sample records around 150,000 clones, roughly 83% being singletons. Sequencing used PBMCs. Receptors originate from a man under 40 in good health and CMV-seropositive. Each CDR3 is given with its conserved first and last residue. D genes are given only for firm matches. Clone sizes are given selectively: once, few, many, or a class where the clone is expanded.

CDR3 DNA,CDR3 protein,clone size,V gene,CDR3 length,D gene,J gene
TGTGCCAGCAGCTTCGGACAGATCAATAGCAATCAGCCCCAGCATTTT,CASSFGQINSNQPQHF,-,TRBV11-2,16,-,TRBJ1-5
TGTGCCAGTAGTATGGTGGACAGGGGATACGAGCAGTACTTC,CASSMVDRGYEQYF,-,TRBV19,14,TRBD1,TRBJ2-7
TGTGCCAGCAGCGAATCAGGGTACGGCTACACCTTC,CASSESGYGYTF,-,TRBV6-1,12,-,TRBJ1-2
TGCGCCAGCAGCCAAGGAATCGGACAGTCCTATGGCTACACCTTC,CASSQGIGQSYGYTF,-,TRBV4-3,15,-,TRBJ1-2
TGTGCCAGCAGCGTAGGCAGGGGCGACGGCTACACCTTC,CASSVGRGDGYTF,-,TRBV9,13,-,TRBJ1-2
TGTGCCAGCAGTTTGGGACAGGGCAATAATGAAAAACTGTTTTTT,CASSLGQGNNEKLFF,-,TRBV6-6,15,TRBD1,TRBJ1-4
TGTGCCAGCAGCTCACGACTAGCGGGGGCCCTTACCTCCTACAATGAGCAGTTCTTC,CASSSRLAGALTSYNEQFF,-,TRBV7-8,19,TRBD2,TRBJ2-1
TGTGCCAGCAGCGAGGGACTAGCGGGGGGCCGGGCCTACGAGCAGTACTTC,CASSEGLAGGRAYEQYF,-,TRBV11-2,17,TRBD2,TRBJ2-7
TGTGCCTGGAGTGGAAGAGGTGGTAGGGGTCTGGAGACCCAGTACTTC,CAWSGRGGRGLETQYF,-,TRBV30,16,-,TRBJ2-5
TGTGCCAGCAGGATAGAGACAGGATCTTATGGCTACACCTTC,CASRIETGSYGYTF,-,TRBV28,14,-,TRBJ1-2
TGTGCCAGCAGTGAATATAGGGGAGGAAGTTATGGCTACACCTTC,CASSEYRGGSYGYTF,-,TRBV25-1,15,-,TRBJ1-2
TGTGCCAGCAGTTTACGGGACAGGGGGAACATTCAGTACTTC,CASSLRDRGNIQYF,few,TRBV28,14,TRBD1,TRBJ2-4
TGTGCCAGCAGCTTATTTGGACTAGCGGACAATGAGCAGTTCTTC,CASSLFGLADNEQFF,-,TRBV11-3,15,TRBD2,TRBJ2-1
TGTGCCAGCAGCCCAGGGCGGGGGGCACTGAACACTGAAGCTTTCTTT,CASSPGRGALNTEAFF,-,TRBV11-3,16,-,TRBJ1-1
TGTGCCAGCAGGCTGTCGCGGGATCTGCCCGGGGAGCTGTTTTTT,CASRLSRDLPGELFF,-,TRBV6-1,15,-,TRBJ2-2
TGCGCCAGCAGCTTGGGCCTACAGGGAACTGGAAACACCATATATTTT,CASSLGLQGTGNTIYF,-,TRBV5-1,16,-,TRBJ1-3
TGTGCCAGCAGGGGTCAGGGGGTTCCCCTACAGTACTTC,CASRGQGVPLQYF,-,TRBV27,13,TRBD1,TRBJ2-7
TGCAGCGCGGGGGGCAGTCTGAACACTGAAGCTTTCTTT,CSAGGSLNTEAFF,-,TRBV29-1,13,-,TRBJ1-1